The 9 T cell receptor beta chains presented below share a single source sample, sequenced in a study of long-term antiretroviral therapy in people with HIV. Runs used v3.0 of the immunoSEQ assay and were done at survey level. The protocol was immunoSEQ multiplex PCR, while the TCRdb copy is restricted to in-frame clones and leaves out a portion. The repertoire holds about 39,000 clones, with around 83% as singletons. Sequencing used unsorted PBMCs, obtained 3.1 years after starting antiretroviral therapy. These receptors originate from a woman between 45 and 65 years old with HIV.

This chain joins TRBV7-2 and TRBJ2-1, with TRBD2 matching over 7 bases. Trimming cost V 5 bases and J 2 bases; bases outside gene matches: 6. Germline V CDR1 and CDR2: SGHTA, FQGNSA. The CDR3 covers 15 residues. CDR3 bases: TGTGCCAGCAGCGAACGGGGGGTCGCCTACAATGAGCAGTTCTTC. Its translation is CASSERGVAYNEQFF.

The chain uses TRBV2 and TRBJ1-2; D is unclear. The CDR3 has 12 residues. Germline V CDR1 and CDR2: SNHLY, FYNNEI. V gave up 1 base and J gave up 6 bases, with 6 bases separating them. The CDR3 region is CASSEVLNGYTF. The CDR3 DNA reads as TGTGCCAGCAGTGAAGTCTTGAATGGCTACACCTTC.

The chain links TRBV29-1 to TRBJ1-5, with a possible D match to TRBD1 (5 bases). The CDR3 spans 15 residues. Trimming took off 3 bases at V and 1 base at J, with 13 bases between the two ends. Germline V gives CDR1 SQVTM, CDR2 ANQGSEA. The CDR3 DNA reads TGCAGCGTTGAGGTATCGGCAGGGAGCAATCAGCCCCAGCATTTT. Its translation is CSVEVSAGSNQPQHF.

This clone was seen just once. The chain has TRBV6-6 and TRBJ2-3; TRBD1 matches 7 bases. V dropped 2 bases and J dropped 3; count of bases not matched to a gene: 8. This CDR3 is 16 amino acids long. Germline CDR1 MNHNY, CDR2 SVGAGI (reference sequence). CDR3 bases: TGTGCCAGCAGTTACAGCCAGGGACAGTCAACAGATACGCAGTATTTT. It codes for CASSYSQGQSTDTQYF.

This sequence joins TRBV5-1 and TRBJ1-1; a possible D gene is TRBD1 (5 bases). V was pared by 5 bases and J by 8 bases, with 10 bases between. This CDR3 has 11 amino acids. Germline lookup yields CDR1 SGHRS and CDR2 YFSETQ. Here the CDR3 DNA reads TGCGCCAGCAGTCTCGGGGGGGAAGCTTTCTTT. Translating it yields CASSLGGEAFF.

The J gene is TRBJ2-2, the V gene TRBV15, with a weak D call TRBD1 (6 bases). The germline gives CDR1 LNHNV, CDR2 YYDKDF (reference sequence). V was pared by 0 bases and J by 3 bases, with 20 bases between. The CDR3 is 19 residues long. CDR3 amino acids: CATSRDLLWPKGDTGELFF. The CDR3 nucleotides are TGTGCCACCAGCAGAGATTTACTCTGGCCAAAGGGGGACACCGGGGAGCTGTTTTTT.

This clone was observed a few times. The chain recombines TRBV28 with TRBJ2-7, with unresolved D. The CDR3 extends over 13 amino acids. Germline V lookup: CDR1 MDHEN, CDR2 SYDVKM. The V and J ends lost 2 bases and 2 bases respectively, with 7 bases between them. CDR3 DNA: TGTGCCAGCAGTTTAATAGGTGCCTACGAGCAGTACTTC. It translates to CASSLIGAYEQYF.

The chain links TRBV21-1 to TRBJ2-3; TRBD1 is taken as the D call from the table, unchecked against the DNA. TRBV21-1 is a listed pseudogene. The CDR3 length is 16 residues. The CDR3 reads CASSKEDRGRPDTQYF. The CDR3 bases are TGTGCCAGCAGCAAAGAGGACAGGGGGCGCCCAGATACGCAGTATTTT.

V is TRBV15 and J is TRBJ1-1; D perhaps matches TRBD1 (5 bases). Trimming left V 1 base short and J 1 base short, with 10 bases between. The CDR3 runs to 15 residues. CDR1 and CDR2 from the germline V gene are LNHNV and YYDKDF (reference sequence). The CDR3 bases are TGTGCCACCAGCAGAGGGGGGACGGCGAACACTGAAGCTTTCTTT. Its protein is CATSRGGTANTEAFF.